Listed below are T cell receptor beta chains from one sample, sequenced in a study of lymphopenia after photon versus proton radiotherapy. This table comes from immunoSEQ multiplex PCR, and its TCRdb copy is limited to in-frame clones, with some not included. The sample shows 60,000 or so clones, roughly 87% of them seen only once. This material consisted of peripheral blood, taken from a patient treated with proton-based radiotherapy. Receptors originate from an older man with esophageal cancer. Each CDR3 is given with its conserved first and last residue. A D gene is named only where the DNA matches it firmly. Expanded clones are given a class, and other clones once, few, many or no size at all.

d_call | j_call | clone_size | v_call | cdr3_aa | cdr3_nt
TRBD1 | TRBJ1-5 | . | TRBV30 | CAWRPTGGINQPQHF | TGTGCCTGGAGGCCGACAGGGGGTATCAATCAGCCCCAGCATTTT
TRBD2 | TRBJ2-1 | . | TRBV7-8 | CASSPIAGAYNEQFF | TGTGCCAGCAGCCCCATAGCGGGAGCCTACAATGAGCAGTTCTTC
TRBD2 | TRBJ2-2 | . | TRBV11-2 | CATNVKGLAGATGELFF | TGTGCCACCAATGTCAAGGGACTAGCGGGGGCCACCGGGGAGCTGTTTTTT
TRBD2 | TRBJ2-1 | . | TRBV7-8 | CASSLRRLAGDEQFF | TGTGCCAGCAGCTTAAGGAGACTAGCGGGCGATGAGCAGTTCTTC
TRBD2 | TRBJ2-1 | . | TRBV7-8 | CASSLEMGLAVQRQFF | TGTGCCAGCAGCTTGGAAATGGGGCTAGCGGTTCAGCGGCAGTTCTTC
. | TRBJ2-7 | few | TRBV13 | CASSLGPVAYEQYF | TGTGCCAGCAGTCTCGGACCAGTCGCCTACGAGCAGTACTTC
TRBD2 | TRBJ2-3 | few | TRBV2 | CASSEAFGSDSGGPDTQYF | TGTGCCAGCAGTGAAGCGTTCGGATCCGATAGCGGGGGGCCAGATACGCAGTATTTT
. | TRBJ1-1 | once | TRBV2 | CASSEGGGWGRDTEAFF | TGTGCCAGCAGTGAAGGTGGGGGATGGGGGAGGGACACTGAAGCTTTCTTT
TRBD2 | TRBJ2-1 | once | TRBV10-3 | CAIRGTSEYFSYNEQFF | TGTGCCATCAGGGGGACTAGCGAATACTTCTCCTACAATGAGCAGTTCTTC
. | TRBJ1-1 | . | TRBV9 | CASSVVGSTEAFF | TGTGCCAGCAGCGTAGTGGGGAGCACTGAAGCTTTCTTT
TRBD2 | TRBJ2-1 | . | TRBV2 | CASRIASGRPNEQFF | TGTGCCAGCAGAATAGCTAGCGGGAGGCCCAATGAGCAGTTCTTC
TRBD2 | TRBJ2-1 | . | TRBV9 | CASSVSRTGGALNEQFF | TGTGCCAGCAGCGTCTCCCGGACCGGGGGGGCCCTGAATGAGCAGTTCTTC
TRBD2 | TRBJ2-7 | few | TRBV7-9 | CASSRGLAGPYEQYF | TGTGCCAGCAGCAGAGGGCTAGCGGGTCCCTACGAGCAGTACTTC
. | TRBJ2-3 | . | TRBV7-2 | CASSLETGFDTQYF | TGTGCCAGCAGCTTAGAGACAGGATTCGATACGCAGTATTTT
. | TRBJ2-5 | . | TRBV5-4 | CASSSPPQETQYF | TGTGCCAGCAGCTCCCCCCCTCAAGAGACCCAGTACTTC
TRBD2 | TRBJ2-5 | . | TRBV7-2 | CASSLHSGEGETQYF | TGTGCCAGCAGCTTACATAGCGGGGAAGGAGAGACCCAGTACTTC
. | TRBJ2-1 | . | TRBV9 | CASSVADVAYNEQFF | TGTGCCAGCAGCGTAGCGGACGTAGCCTACAATGAGCAGTTCTTC
. | TRBJ2-5 | . | TRBV7-2 | CASSLAGGAVQETQYF | TGTGCCAGCAGCTTAGCCGGGGGCGCCGTCCAAGAGACCCAGTACTTC
. | TRBJ2-3 | . | TRBV18 | CASSPGRDTQYF | TGTGCCAGCTCCCCTGGACGGGATACGCAGTATTTT
TRBD2 | TRBJ2-1 | . | TRBV19 | CASSIGYGGRGDEQFF | TGTGCCAGTAGTATAGGCTATGGCGGGAGGGGCGATGAGCAGTTCTTC
. | TRBJ2-7 | once | TRBV7-8 | CASSFSGILDYEQYF | TGTGCCAGCAGCTTCTCGGGGATACTCGACTACGAGCAGTACTTC
. | TRBJ1-2 | . | TRBV5-5 | CASSTDSPLYGYTF | TGTGCCAGCAGCACGGACAGCCCCCTCTATGGCTACACCTTC
. | TRBJ2-7 | . | TRBV30 | CAWSVGTYEQYF | TGTGCCTGGAGTGTAGGCACTTACGAGCAGTACTTC
. | TRBJ1-1 | . | TRBV2 | CASSAKRENTEAFF | TGTGCCAGCAGTGCAAAACGGGAGAACACTGAAGCTTTCTTT
. | TRBJ1-6 | few | TRBV30 | CAWSVHDIGSGSPLHF | TGTGCCTGGAGTGTACATGACATTGGGAGTGGTTCACCCCTCCACTTT
. | TRBJ1-5 | . | TRBV7-2 | CASSLAYPGMGNQPQHF | TGTGCCAGCAGCTTAGCGTATCCAGGGATGGGAAATCAGCCCCAGCATTTT
TRBD1 | TRBJ2-7 | . | TRBV18 | CASSPHRGRLDEQYF | TGTGCCAGCTCACCTCACAGGGGGCGATTGGACGAGCAGTACTTC
. | TRBJ2-7 | . | TRBV27 | CASSSTNELYEQYF | TGTGCCAGCAGTTCGACAAATGAGCTATACGAGCAGTACTTC
. | TRBJ2-7 | once | TRBV28 | CASSSPNWYEQYF | TGTGCCAGCAGTTCCCCCAACTGGTACGAGCAGTACTTC
. | TRBJ1-2 | . | TRBV7-3 | CASSLQPTAPYGYTF | TGTGCCAGCAGCTTACAACCAACAGCACCCTATGGCTACACCTTC
TRBD2 | TRBJ2-1 | . | TRBV4-1 | CASSSIAGDYDEQFF | TGCGCCAGCAGCTCAATAGCGGGAGACTACGATGAGCAGTTCTTC
. | TRBJ2-1 | once | TRBV15 | CATSREMGRVSYNEQFF | TGTGCCACCAGCAGAGAGATGGGCAGGGTTTCCTACAATGAGCAGTTCTTC
. | TRBJ1-2 | . | TRBV27 | CASSFAGATGGYTF | TGTGCCAGCAGTTTCGCGGGGGCTACGGGTGGCTACACCTTC
. | TRBJ1-2 | few | TRBV7-8 | CASSLAGGDLYGYTF | TGTGCCAGCAGCTTAGCGGGGGGGGACCTCTATGGCTACACCTTC
TRBD2 | TRBJ2-3 | . | TRBV7-9 | CASSLWRSSGNTDTQYF | TGTGCCAGCAGCTTATGGCGTTCTAGCGGGAACACAGATACGCAGTATTTT
. | TRBJ1-1 | . | TRBV5-6 | CASSSRINTEAFF | TGTGCCAGCAGCTCGCGAATAAACACTGAAGCTTTCTTT
. | TRBJ2-1 | . | TRBV18 | CASSPGAGVYNEQFF | TGTGCCAGCTCACCTGGGGCAGGGGTCTACAATGAGCAGTTCTTC